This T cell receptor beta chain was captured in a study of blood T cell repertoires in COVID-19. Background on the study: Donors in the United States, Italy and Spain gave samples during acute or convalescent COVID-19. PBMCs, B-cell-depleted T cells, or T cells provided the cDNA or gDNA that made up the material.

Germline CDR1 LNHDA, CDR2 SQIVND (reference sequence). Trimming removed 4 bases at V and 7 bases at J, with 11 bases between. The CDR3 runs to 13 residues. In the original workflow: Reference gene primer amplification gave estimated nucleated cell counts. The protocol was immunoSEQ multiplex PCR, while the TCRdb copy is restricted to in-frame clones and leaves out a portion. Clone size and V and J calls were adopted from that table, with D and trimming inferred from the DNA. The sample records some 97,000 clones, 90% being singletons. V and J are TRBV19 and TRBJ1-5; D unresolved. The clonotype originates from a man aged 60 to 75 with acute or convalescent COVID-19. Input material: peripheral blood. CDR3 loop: CASSRSFRQPQHF. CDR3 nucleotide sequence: TGTGCCAGTAGTAGGTCGTTCAGGCAGCCCCAGCATTTT.